The entry below gives a single T cell receptor beta chain sequence along with its context. The antigen is not known. This specimen belongs to a study of post-analysis software for immune sequencing data. Included in the TCR beta cDNA libraries were unique molecular identifiers. TCRdb re-analysed the PCR reads in MiXCR, keeping a single row per CDR3 protein. The sample shows roughly 400,000 distinct CDR3 sequences, approximately 42% of them seen only once. V lost 6 bases to trimming and J lost 9 bases, with 26 bases between them. This CDR3 is 16 amino acids long. CDR1 is MDHEN, CDR2 SYDVKM, per germline. Overall study findings and caveats: Patients used about five TRBV segments, including TRBV5-6, TRBV5-1 and TRBV20-1, more often than controls.

The sequenced sample consisted of blood. V gene TRBV28 combines with J gene TRBJ1-1; D perhaps matches TRBD1 (5 bases). The clonotype was recovered from a girl aged 2-10 years with multiple sclerosis. The CDR3 is CASSSSIGARVRKAFF. In nucleotides, the CDR3 is TGTGCCAGCAGCTCCTCTATAGGGGCGAGGGTTCGGAAAGCTTTCTTT.